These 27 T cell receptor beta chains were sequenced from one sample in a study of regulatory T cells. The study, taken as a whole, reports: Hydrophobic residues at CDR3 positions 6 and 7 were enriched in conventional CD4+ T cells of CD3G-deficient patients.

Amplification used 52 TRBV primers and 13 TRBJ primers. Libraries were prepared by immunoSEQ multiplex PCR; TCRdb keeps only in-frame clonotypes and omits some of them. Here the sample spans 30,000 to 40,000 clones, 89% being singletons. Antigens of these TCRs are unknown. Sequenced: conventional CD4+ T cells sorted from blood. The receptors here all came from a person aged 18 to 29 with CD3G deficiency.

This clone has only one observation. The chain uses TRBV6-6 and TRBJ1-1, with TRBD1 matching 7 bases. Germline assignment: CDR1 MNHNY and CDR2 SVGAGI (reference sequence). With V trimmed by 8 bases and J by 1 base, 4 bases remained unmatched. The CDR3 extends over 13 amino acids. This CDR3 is CASGQETNTEAFF. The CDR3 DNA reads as TGTGCCAGCGGACAGGAAACGAACACTGAAGCTTTCTTT.

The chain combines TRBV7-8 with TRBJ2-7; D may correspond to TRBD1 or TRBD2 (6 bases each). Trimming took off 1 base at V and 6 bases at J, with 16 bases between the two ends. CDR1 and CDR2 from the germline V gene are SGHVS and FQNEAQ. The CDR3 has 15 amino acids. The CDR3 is CASSLGRSGAGEQYF. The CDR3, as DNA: TGTGCCAGCAGCTTAGGCCGGTCGGGGGCGGGCGAGCAGTACTTC.

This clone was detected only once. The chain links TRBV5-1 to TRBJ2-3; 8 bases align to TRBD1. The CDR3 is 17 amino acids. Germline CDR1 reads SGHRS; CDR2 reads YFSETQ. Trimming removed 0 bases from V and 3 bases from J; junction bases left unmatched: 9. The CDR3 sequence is CASSLGGRGLRTDTQYF. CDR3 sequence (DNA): TGCGCCAGCAGCTTGGGCGGCAGGGGGCTGAGGACAGATACGCAGTATTTT.

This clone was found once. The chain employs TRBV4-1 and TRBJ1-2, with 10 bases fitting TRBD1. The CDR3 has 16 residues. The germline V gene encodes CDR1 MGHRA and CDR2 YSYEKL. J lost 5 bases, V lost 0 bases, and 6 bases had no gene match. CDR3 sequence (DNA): TGCGCCAGCAGCCAAGAGACGACAGGGGGCCTTTATGGCTACACCTTC. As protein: CASSQETTGGLYGYTF.

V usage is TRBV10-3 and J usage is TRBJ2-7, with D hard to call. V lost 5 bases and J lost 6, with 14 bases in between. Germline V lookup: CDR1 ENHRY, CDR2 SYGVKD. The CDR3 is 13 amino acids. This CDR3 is CAISNGPPLEQYF. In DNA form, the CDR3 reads TGTGCCATCAGTAACGGGCCCCCTCTCGAGCAGTACTTC.

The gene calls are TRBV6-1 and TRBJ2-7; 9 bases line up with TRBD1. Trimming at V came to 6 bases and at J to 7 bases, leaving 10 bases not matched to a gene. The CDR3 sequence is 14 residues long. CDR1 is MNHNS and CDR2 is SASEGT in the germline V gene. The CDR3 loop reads CASSPGTGMREQYF. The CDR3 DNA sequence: TGTGCCAGCAGCCCCGGGACAGGGATGAGGGAGCAGTACTTC.

CDR3 amino acids: CAWSAGTGGGRYTF. The CDR3 DNA sequence: TGTGCCTGGAGTGCCGGGACAGGGGGCGGACGCTACACCTTC. The J gene is TRBJ1-2, the V gene TRBV30; 12 bases match TRBD1. J was trimmed by 9 bases and V by 1 base; bases with no gene match: 6. The CDR3 has 14 amino acids. In germline, CDR1 is GTSNPN, CDR2 SVGIG (reference sequence). Using reference TRBV30 and TRBJ1-2 for the parts outside the CDR3, the full variable domain is SQTIHQWPATLVQPVGSPLSLECTVEGTSNPNLYWYRQAAGRGLQLLFYSVGIGQISSEVPQNLSASRPQDRQFILSSKKLLLSDSGFYLCAWSAGTGGGRYTFGSGTRLTVV.

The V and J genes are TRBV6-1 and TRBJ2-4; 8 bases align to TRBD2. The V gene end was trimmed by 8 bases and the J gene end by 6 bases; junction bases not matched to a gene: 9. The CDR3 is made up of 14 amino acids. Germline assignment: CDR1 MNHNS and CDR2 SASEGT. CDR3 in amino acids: CASRGGPDLNIQYF. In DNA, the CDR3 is TGTGCCAGCCGGGGGGGGCCTGACCTAAACATTCAGTACTTC.

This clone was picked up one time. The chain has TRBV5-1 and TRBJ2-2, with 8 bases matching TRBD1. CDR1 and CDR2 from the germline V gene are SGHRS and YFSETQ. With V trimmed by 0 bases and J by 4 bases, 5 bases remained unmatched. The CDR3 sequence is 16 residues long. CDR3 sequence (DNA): TGCGCCAGCAGCTTGGAGTCAGGGGGCATCACCGGGGAGCTGTTTTTT. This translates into CASSLESGGITGELFF.

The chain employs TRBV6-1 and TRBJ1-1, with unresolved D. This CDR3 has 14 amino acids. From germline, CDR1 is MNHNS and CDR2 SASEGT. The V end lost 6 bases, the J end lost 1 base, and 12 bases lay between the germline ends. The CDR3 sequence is CASRNGLENTEAFF. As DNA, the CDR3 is TGTGCCAGCAGGAATGGCCTGGAGAACACTGAAGCTTTCTTT.

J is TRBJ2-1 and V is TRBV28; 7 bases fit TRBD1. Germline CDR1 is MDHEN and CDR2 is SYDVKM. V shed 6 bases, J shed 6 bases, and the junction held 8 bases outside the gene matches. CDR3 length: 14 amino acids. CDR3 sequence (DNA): TGTGCCAGCAGCTTGACAGGGCGGATCAATGAGCAGTTCTTC. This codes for CASSLTGRINEQFF.

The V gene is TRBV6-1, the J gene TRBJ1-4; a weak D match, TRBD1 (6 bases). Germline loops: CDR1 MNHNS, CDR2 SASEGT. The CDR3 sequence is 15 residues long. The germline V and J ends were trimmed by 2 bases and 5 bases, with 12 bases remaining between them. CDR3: CASSEFGQGNEKLFF. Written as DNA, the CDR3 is TGTGCCAGCAGTGAATTTGGCCAGGGGAATGAAAAACTGTTTTTT.

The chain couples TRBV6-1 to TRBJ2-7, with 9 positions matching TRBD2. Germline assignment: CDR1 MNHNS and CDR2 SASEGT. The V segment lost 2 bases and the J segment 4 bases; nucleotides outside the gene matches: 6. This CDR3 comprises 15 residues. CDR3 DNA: TGTGCCAGCAGTGAAAGAGGTAGCGGGAGATACGAGCAGTACTTC. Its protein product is CASSERGSGRYEQYF.

The CDR3 sequence: CASSEALPANYEQYF. The CDR3 coding sequence is TGTGCCAGCAGTGAAGCGCTTCCGGCCAACTACGAGCAGTACTTC. This chain links TRBV6-1 with TRBJ2-7; no firm D call. CDR1 is MNHNS, CDR2 SASEGT, per germline. The V and J ends lost 0 bases and 3 bases respectively, with 12 bases between them. The CDR3 consists of 15 residues.

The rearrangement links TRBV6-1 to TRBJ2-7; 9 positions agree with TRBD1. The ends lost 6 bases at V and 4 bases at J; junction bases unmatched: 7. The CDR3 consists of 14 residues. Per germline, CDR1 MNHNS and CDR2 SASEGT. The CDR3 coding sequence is TGTGCCAGCAGCTCCGGGACAGGGACTTACGAGCAGTACTTC. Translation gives CASSSGTGTYEQYF.

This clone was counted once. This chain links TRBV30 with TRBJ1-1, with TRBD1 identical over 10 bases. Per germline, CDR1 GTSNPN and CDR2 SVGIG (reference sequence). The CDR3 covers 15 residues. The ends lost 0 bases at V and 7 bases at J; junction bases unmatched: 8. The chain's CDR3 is CAWSVGTGEGDEAFF. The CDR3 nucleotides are TGTGCCTGGAGTGTAGGGACAGGGGAGGGGGATGAAGCTTTCTTT. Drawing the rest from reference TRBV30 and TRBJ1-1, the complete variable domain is SQTIHQWPATLVQPVGSPLSLECTVEGTSNPNLYWYRQAAGRGLQLLFYSVGIGQISSEVPQNLSASRPQDRQFILSSKKLLLSDSGFYLCAWSVGTGEGDEAFFGQGTRLTVV.

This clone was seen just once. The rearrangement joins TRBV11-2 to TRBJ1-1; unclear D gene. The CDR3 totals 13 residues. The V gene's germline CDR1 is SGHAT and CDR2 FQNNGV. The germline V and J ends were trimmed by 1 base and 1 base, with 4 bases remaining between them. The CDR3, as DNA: TGTGCCAGCAGCTTAGCCGCGAACACTGAAGCTTTCTTT. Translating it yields CASSLAANTEAFF. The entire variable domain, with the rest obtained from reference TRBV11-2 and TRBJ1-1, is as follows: EAGVAQSPRYKIIEKRQSVAFWCNPISGHATLYWYQQILGQGPKLLIQFQNNGVVDDSQLPKDRFSAERLKGVDSTLKIQPAKLEDSAVYLCASSLAANTEAFFGQGTRLTVV.

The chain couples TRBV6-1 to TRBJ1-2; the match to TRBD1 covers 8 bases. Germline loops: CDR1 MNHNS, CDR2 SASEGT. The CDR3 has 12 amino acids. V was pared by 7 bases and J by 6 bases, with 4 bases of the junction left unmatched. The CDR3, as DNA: TGTGCCAGCACCGACAGGGGCCATGGCTACACCTTC. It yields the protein CASTDRGHGYTF.

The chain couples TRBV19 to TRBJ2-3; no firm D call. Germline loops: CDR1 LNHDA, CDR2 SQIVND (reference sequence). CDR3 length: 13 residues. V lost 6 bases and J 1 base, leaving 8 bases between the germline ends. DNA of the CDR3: TGTGCCAGTAGCCCCCGAGGCACAGATACGCAGTATTTT. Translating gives CASSPRGTDTQYF.

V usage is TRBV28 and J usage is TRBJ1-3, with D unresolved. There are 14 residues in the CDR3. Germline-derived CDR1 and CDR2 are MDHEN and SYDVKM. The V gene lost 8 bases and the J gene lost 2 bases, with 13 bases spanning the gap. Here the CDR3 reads CASSTGRAGNTIYF. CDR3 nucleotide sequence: TGTGCCAGCTCCACCGGGAGGGCTGGAAACACCATATATTTT.

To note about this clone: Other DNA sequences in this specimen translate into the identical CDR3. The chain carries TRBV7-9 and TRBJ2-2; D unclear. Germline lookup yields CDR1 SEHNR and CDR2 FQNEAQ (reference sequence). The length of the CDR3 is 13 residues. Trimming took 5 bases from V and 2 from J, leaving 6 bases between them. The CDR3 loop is CASSPTNTGELFF. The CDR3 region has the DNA TGTGCCAGCAGCCCGACTAACACCGGGGAGCTGTTTTTT.

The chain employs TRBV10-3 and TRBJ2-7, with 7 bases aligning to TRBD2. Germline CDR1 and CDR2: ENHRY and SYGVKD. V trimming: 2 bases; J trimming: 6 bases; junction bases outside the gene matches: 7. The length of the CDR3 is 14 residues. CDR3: CAISEGGSSAEQYF. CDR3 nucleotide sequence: TGTGCCATCAGTGAGGGCGGGAGTTCGGCCGAGCAGTACTTC.

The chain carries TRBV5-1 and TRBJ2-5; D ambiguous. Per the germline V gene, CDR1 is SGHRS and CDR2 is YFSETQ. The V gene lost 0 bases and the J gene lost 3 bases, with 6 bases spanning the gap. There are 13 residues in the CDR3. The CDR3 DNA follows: TGCGCCAGCAGCTTGGGGGCCGAAGAGACCCAGTACTTC. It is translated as CASSLGAEETQYF.

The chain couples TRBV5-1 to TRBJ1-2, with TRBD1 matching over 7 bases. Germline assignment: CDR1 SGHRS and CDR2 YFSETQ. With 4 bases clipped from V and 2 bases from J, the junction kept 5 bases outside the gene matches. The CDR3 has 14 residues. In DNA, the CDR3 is TGCGCCAGCAGCACCGGGACAGTCAACTATGGCTACACCTTC. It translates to CASSTGTVNYGYTF.

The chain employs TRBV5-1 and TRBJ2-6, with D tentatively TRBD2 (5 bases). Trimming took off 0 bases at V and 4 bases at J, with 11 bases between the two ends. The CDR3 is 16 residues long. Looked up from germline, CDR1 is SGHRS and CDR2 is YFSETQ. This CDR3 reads CASSLGSGSGANVLTF. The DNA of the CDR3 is TGCGCCAGCAGCTTGGGTTCGGGGTCCGGGGCCAACGTCCTGACTTTC.

CDR3: CASSLRTGANEQFF. In nucleotides, the CDR3 is TGTGCCAGCAGCCTGCGGACCGGGGCCAATGAGCAGTTCTTC. This chain joins TRBV7-2 and TRBJ2-1, with D perhaps assigned TRBD1 or TRBD2 (5 bases each). V was clipped by 5 bases and J by 6 bases, with 14 bases between them. This CDR3 contains 14 residues. Germline lookup yields CDR1 SGHTA and CDR2 FQGNSA. Looking up the rest from reference TRBV7-2 and TRBJ2-1 gives the full variable domain: GAGVSQSPSNKVTEKGKDVELRCDPISGHTALYWYRQSLGQGLEFLIYFQGNSAPDKSGLPSDRFSAERTGGSVSTLTIQRTQQEDSAVYLCASSLRTGANEQFFGPGTRLTVL.

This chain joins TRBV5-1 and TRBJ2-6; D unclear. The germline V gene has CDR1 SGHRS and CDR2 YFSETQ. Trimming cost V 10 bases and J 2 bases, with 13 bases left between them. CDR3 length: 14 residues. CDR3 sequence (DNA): TGCGCCTCTCGCCCAAGCCCTGGGGCCAACGTCCTGACTTTC. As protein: CASRPSPGANVLTF. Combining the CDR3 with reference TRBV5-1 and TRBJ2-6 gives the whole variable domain KAGVTQTPRYLIKTRGQQVTLSCSPISGHRSVSWYQQTPGQGLQFLFEYFSETQRNKGNFPGRFSGRQFSNSRSEMNVSTLELGDSALYLCASRPSPGANVLTFGAGSRLTVL.